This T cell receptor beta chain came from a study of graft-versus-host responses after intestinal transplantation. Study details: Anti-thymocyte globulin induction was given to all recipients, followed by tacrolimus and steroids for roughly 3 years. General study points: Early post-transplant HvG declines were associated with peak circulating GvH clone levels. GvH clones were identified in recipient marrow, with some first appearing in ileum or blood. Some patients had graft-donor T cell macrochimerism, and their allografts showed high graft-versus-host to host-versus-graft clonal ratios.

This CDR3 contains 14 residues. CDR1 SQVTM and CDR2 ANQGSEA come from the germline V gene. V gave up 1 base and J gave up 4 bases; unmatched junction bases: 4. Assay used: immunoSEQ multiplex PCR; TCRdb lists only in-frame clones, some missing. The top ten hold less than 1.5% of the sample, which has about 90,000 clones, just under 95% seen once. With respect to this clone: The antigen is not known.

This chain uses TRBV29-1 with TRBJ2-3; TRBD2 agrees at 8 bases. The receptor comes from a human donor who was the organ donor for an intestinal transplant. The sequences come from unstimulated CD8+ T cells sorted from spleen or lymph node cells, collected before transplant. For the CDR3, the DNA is TGCAGCGTTGAAGCGGGGGGGCCCCCAGATACGCAGTATTTT. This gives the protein CSVEAGGPPDTQYF.